This record covers a single T cell receptor beta chain. Antigen unknown. The data were produced by immunoSEQ multiplex PCR, yet TCRdb's version contains in-frame clones alone and is incomplete. The table lists some 16,000 clones, 65% to 90% of them singletons. A history of autoimmune disease or systemic immunosuppression excluded patients. The data stem from a study of OX40 agonist ivuxolimab in advanced cancers. Study-wide points: Part of the nonresponder group also had normalized T-cell clonal expansion that was low. There was clonal expansion of CD4+ and CD8+ blood T cells by week 6 at 0.1 to 3.0 mg/kg.

The receptor was derived from an adult with an advanced solid tumor such as melanoma, head and neck, liver or kidney cancer. Here the sequenced sample was CD4+ or CD8+ T cells sorted from blood, taken in a trial of the OX40 agonist ivuxolimab.

The CDR3 coding sequence is TGTGCCAGTAGTATAGGAGGGACTCCCTCCTACGAGCAGTACTTC. Protein: CASSIGGTPSYEQYF. The chain recombines TRBV19 with TRBJ2-5, with D tentatively TRBD2 (6 bases). Near its end, the DNA agrees better with TRBJ2-7, so the J call may be wrong. Per germline, CDR1 LNHDA and CDR2 SQIVND (reference sequence). The CDR3 sequence is 15 residues long.